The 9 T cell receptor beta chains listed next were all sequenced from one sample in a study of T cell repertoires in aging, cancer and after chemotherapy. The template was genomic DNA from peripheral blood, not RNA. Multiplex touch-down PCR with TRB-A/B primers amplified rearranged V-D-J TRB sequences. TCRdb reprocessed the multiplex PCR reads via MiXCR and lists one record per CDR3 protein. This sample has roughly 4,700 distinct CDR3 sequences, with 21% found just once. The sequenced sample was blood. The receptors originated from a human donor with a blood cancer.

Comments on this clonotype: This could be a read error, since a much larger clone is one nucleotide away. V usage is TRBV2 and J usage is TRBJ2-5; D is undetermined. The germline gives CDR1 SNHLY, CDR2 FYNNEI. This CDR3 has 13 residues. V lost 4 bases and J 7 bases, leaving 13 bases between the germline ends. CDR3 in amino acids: CASSAQSVGTQYF. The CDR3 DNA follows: TGTGCCAGCAGTGCACAGTCCGTCGGGACCCAGTACTTC.

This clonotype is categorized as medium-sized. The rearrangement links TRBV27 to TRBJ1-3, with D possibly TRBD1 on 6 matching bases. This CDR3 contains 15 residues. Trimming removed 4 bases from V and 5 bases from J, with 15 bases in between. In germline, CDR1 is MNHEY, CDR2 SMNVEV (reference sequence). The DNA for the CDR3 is TGTGCCAGCAGTTCCAGCGGGACAAGGCGAAACACCATATATTTT. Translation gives CASSSSGTRRNTIYF.

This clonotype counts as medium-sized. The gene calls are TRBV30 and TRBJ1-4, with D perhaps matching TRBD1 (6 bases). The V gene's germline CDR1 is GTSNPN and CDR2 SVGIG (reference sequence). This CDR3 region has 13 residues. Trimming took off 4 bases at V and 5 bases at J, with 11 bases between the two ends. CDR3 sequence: CAWNYRGNEKLFF. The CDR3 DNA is TGTGCCTGGAATTATAGGGGGAATGAAAAACTGTTTTTT.

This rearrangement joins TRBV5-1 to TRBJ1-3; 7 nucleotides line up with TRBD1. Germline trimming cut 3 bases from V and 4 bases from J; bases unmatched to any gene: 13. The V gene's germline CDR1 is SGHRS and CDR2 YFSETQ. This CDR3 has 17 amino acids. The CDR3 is CASSSTPQGLVGNTIYF. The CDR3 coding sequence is TGCGCCAGCAGCTCGACGCCACAGGGGCTGGTGGGAAACACCATATATTTT.

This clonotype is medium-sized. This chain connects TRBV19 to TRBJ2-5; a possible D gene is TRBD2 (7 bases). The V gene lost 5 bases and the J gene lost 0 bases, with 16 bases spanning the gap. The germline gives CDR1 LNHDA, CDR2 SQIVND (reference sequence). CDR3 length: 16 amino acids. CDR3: CASSLGGAKYQETQYF. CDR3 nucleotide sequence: TGTGCCAGTAGTCTAGGGGGGGCCAAGTACCAAGAGACCCAGTACTTC. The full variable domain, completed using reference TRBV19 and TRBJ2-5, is DGGITQSPKYLFRKEGQNVTLSCEQNLNHDAMYWYRQDPGQGLRLIYYSQIVNDFQKGDIAEGYSVSREKKESFPLTVTSAQKNPTAFYLCASSLGGAKYQETQYFGPGTRLLVL.

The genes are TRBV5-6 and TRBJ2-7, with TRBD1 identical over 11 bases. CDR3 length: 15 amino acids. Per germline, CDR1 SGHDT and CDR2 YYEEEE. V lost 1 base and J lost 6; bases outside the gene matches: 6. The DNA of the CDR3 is TGTGCCAGCAGCTTGCCGGGACAGGGGGTAGGCGAGCAGTACTTC. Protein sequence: CASSLPGQGVGEQYF.

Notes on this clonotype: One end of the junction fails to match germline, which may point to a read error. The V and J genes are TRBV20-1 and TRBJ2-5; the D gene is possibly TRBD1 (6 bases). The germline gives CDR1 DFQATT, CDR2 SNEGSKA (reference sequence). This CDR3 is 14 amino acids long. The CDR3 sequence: CSARDQQGLEAQYF. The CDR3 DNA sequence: TGCAGTGCTAGAGATCAACAGGGCCTAGAGGCCCAGTACTTC.

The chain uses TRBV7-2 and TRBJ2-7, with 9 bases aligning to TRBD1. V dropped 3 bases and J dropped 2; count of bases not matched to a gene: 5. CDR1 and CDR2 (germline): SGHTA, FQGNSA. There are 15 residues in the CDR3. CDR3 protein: CASSLGQGFTYEQYF. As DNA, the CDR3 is TGTGCCAGCAGCTTGGGACAGGGTTTCACCTACGAGCAGTACTTC.

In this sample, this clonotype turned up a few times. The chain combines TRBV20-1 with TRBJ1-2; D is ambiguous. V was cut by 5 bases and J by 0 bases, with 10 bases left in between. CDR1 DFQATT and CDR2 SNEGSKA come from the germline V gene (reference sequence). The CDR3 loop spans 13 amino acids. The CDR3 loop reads CSADPAPNYGYTF. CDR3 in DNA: TGCAGTGCTGACCCGGCACCTAACTATGGCTACACCTTC.